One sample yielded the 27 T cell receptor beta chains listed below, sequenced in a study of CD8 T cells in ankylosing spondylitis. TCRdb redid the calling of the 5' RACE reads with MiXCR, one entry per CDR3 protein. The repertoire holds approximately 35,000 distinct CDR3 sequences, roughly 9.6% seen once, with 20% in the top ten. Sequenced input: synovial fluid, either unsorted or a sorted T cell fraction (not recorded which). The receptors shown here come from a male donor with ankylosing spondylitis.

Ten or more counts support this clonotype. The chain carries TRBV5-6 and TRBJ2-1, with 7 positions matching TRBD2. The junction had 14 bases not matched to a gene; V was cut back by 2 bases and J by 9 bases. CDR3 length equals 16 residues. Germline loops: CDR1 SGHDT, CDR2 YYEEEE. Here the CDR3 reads CASSLITGGSTSEQFF. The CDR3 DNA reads TGTGCCAGCAGCTTAATCACGGGAGGCTCCACAAGTGAGCAGTTCTTC.

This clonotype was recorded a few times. CDR3 sequence: CASSPTLDGVTDTQYF. The CDR3 DNA sequence: TGTGCCAGCAGTCCTACCCTTGACGGCGTCACAGATACGCAGTATTTT. The genes are TRBV27 and TRBJ2-3; D not certain. This CDR3 has 16 residues. The germline V gene has CDR1 MNHEY and CDR2 SMNVEV (reference sequence). V was cut by 5 bases and J by 2 bases, with 17 bases left in between.

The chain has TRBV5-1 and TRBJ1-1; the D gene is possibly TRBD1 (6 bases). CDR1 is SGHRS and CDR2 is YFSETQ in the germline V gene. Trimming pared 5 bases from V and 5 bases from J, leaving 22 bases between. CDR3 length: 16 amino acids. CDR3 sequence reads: CASRTGGGGRGTEAFF. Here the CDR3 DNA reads TGCGCCAGCAGAACTGGGGGCGGGGGGCGAGGAACTGAAGCTTTCTTT.

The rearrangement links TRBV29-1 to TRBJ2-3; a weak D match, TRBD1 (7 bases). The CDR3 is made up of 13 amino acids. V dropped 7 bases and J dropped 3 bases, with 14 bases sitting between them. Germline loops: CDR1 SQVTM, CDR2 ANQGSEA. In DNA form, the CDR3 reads TGCAGCGGCTCGACAGGGAGGACAGATACGCAGTATTTT. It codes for CSGSTGRTDTQYF.

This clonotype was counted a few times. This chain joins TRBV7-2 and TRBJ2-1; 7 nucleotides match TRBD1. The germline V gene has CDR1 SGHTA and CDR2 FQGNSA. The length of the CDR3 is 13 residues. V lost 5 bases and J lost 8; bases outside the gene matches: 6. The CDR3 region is CASSLGTAYEQFF. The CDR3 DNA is TGTGCCAGCAGCCTAGGGACAGCCTATGAGCAGTTCTTC.

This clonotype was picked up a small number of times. This CDR3 reads CASSPEAGSTDTQYF. The CDR3 DNA sequence: TGTGCCAGCAGCCCAGAAGCCGGTTCCACAGATACGCAGTATTTT. This chain uses TRBV9 with TRBJ2-3, with D hard to call. CDR3 length: 15 amino acids. Germline assignment: CDR1 SGDLS and CDR2 YYNGEE. Trimming pared 4 bases from V and 2 bases from J, leaving 14 bases between.

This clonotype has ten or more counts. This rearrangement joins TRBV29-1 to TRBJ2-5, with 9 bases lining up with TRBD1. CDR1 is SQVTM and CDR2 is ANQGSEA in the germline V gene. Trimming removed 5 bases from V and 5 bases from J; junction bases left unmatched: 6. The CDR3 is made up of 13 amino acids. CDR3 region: CSVRDRERETQYF. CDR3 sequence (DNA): TGCAGCGTTCGGGACAGGGAACGGGAGACCCAGTACTTC.

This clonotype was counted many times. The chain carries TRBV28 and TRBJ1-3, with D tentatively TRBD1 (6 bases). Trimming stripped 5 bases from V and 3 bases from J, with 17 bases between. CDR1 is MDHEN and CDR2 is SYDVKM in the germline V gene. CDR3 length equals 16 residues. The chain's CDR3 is CASSAQQGVGGNTIYF. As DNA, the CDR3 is TGTGCCAGCAGTGCTCAACAGGGCGTTGGTGGAAACACCATATATTTT.

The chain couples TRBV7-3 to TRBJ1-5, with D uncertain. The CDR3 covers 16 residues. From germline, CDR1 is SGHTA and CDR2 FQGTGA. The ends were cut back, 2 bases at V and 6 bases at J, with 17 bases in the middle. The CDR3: CASSLYPQLPRQPQHF. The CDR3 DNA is TGTGCCAGCAGCTTATATCCGCAATTGCCTCGTCAGCCCCAGCATTTT.

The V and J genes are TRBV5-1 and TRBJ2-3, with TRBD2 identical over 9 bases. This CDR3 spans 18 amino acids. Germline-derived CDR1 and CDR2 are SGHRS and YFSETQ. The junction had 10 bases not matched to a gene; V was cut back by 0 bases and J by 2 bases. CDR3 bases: TGCGCCAGCAGCTTGGTCCGGCTAGCGGGACCCCACACAGATACGCAGTATTTT. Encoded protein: CASSLVRLAGPHTDTQYF.

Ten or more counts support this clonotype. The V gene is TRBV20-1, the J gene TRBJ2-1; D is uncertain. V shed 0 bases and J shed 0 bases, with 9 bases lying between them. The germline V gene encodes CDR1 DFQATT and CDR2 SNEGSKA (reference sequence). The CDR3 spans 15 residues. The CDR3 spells CSARDGGSSYNEQFF. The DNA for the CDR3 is TGCAGTGCTAGAGATGGCGGAAGCTCCTACAATGAGCAGTTCTTC.

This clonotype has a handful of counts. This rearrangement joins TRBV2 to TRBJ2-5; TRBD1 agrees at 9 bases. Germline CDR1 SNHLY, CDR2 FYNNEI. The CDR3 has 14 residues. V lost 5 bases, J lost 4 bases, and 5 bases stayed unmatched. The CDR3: CASSQDRGGETQYF. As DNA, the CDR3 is TGTGCCAGCAGTCAGGACAGGGGAGGAGAGACCCAGTACTTC.

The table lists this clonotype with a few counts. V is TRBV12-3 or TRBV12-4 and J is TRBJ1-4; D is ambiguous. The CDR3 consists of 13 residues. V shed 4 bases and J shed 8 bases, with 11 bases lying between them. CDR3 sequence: CASSSGHLEKLFF. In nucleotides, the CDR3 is TGTGCCAGCAGTTCAGGCCACCTGGAAAAACTGTTTTTT.

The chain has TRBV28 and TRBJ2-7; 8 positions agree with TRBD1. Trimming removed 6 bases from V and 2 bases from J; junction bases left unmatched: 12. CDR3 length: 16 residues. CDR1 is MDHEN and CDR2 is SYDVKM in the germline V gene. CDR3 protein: CASSFNRDRSTYEQYF. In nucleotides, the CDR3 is TGTGCCAGCAGCTTTAACCGGGACAGGAGCACCTACGAGCAGTACTTC.

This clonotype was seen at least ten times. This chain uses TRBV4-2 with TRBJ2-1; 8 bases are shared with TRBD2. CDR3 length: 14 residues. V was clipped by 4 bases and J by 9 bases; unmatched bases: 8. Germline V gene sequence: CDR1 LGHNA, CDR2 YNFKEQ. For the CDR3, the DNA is TGTGCCAGCAGCCCGGGACTAGGGGAGGGTGAGCAGTTCTTC. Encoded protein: CASSPGLGEGEQFF.

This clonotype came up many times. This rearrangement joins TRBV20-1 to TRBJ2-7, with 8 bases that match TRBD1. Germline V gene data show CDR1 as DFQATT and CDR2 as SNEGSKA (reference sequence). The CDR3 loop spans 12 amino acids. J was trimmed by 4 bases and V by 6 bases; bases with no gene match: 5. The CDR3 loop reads CSANGQGYEQYF. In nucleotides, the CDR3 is TGCAGTGCAAACGGACAGGGTTACGAGCAGTACTTC.

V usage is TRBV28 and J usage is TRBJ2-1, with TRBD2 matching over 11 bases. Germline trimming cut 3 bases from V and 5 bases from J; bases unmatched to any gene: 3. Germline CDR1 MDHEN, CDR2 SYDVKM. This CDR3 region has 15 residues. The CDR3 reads CASSFLAGGNNEQFF. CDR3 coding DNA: TGTGCCAGCAGTTTCCTAGCGGGAGGAAACAATGAGCAGTTCTTC.

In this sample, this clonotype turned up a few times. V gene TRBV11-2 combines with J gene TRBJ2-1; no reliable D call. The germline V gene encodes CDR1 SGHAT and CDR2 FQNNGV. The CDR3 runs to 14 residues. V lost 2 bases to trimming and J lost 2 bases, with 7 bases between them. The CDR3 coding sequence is TGTGCCAGCAGCTTAACAGAGACCTACAATGAGCAGTTCTTC. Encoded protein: CASSLTETYNEQFF.

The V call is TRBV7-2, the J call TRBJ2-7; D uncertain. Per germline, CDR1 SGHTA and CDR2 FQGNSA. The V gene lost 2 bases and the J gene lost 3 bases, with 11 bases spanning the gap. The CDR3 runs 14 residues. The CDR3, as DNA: TGTGCCAGCAGCTTATCCCCAGGAAACTACGAGCAGTACTTC. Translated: CASSLSPGNYEQYF.

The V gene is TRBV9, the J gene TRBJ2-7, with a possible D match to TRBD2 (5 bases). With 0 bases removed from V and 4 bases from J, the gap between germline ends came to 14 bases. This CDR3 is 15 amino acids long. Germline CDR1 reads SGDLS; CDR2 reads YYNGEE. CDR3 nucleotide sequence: TGTGCCAGCAGCGTAGGTTCCCCCGGGGTTTACGAGCAGTACTTC. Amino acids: CASSVGSPGVYEQYF.

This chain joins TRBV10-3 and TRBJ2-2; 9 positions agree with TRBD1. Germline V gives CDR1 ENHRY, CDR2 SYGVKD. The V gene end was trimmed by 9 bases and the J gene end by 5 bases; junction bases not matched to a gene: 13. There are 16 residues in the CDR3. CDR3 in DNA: TGTGCCATACGGGGGACAGGGAGTCGTTCAACCGGGGAGCTGTTTTTT. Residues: CAIRGTGSRSTGELFF.

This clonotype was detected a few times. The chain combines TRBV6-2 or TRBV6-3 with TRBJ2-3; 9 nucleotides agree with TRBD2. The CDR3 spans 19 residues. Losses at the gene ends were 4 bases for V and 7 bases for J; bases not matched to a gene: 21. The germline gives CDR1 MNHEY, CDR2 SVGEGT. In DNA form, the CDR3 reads TGTGCCAGCAGTTCAACTATACGAGGGACTAGCTTCTTATCCTATACGCAGTATTTT. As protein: CASSSTIRGTSFLSYTQYF.

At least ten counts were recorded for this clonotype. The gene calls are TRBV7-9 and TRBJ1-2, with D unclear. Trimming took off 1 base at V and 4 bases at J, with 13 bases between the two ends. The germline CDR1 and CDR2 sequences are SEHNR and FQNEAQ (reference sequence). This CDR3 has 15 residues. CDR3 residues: CASSLVGVVTYGYTF. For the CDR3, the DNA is TGTGCCAGCAGCTTAGTTGGGGTAGTTACCTATGGCTACACCTTC.

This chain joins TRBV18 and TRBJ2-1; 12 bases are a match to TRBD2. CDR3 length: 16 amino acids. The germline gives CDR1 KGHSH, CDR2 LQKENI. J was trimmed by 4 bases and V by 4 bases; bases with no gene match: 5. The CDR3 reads CASSQAGTSGYNEQFF. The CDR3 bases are TGTGCCAGCTCACAAGCTGGGACTAGCGGGTACAATGAGCAGTTCTTC.

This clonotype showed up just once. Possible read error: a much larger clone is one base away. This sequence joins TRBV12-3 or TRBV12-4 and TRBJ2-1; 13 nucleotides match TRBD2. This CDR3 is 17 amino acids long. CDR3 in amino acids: CTSSPSLAGGPGNEQFF. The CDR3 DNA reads TGTACCAGCAGTCCCTCACTAGCGGGAGGGCCTGGCAATGAGCAGTTCTTC.

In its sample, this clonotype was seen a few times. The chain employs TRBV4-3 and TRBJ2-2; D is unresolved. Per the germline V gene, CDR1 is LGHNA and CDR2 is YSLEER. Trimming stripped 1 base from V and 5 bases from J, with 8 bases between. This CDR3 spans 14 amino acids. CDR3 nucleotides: TGCGCCAGCAGCCAAGGCATCCTAACCGGGGAGCTGTTTTTT. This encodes CASSQGILTGELFF.

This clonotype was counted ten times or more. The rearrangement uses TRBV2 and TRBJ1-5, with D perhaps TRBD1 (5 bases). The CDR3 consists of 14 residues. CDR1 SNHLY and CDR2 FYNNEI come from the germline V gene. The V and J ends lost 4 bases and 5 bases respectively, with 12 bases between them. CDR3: CASSGERGYQPQHF. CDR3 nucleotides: TGTGCCAGCAGTGGGGAGCGGGGGTATCAGCCCCAGCATTTT.